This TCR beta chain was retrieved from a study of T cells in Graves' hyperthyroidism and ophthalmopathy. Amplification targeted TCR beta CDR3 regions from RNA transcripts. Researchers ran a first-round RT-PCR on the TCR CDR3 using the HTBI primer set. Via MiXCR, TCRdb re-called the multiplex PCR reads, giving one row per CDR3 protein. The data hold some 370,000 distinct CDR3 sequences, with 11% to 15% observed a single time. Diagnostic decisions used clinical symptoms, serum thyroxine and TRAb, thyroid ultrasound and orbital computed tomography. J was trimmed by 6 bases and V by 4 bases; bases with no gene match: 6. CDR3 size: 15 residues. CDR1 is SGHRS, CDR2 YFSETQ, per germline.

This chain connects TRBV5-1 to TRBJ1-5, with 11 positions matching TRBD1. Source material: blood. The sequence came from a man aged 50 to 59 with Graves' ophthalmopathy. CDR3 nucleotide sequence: TGCGCCAGCAGCCCCGGACAGGGGGCCTTTCAGCCCCAGCATTTT. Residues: CASSPGQGAFQPQHF.